This T cell receptor beta chain comes out of a study of blood T cell repertoires in COVID-19. On the study more broadly: The samples span acute and convalescent COVID-19 from the United States, Italy and Spain. Sources were T cells, B-cell-depleted T cells, or PBMCs; the material itself was cDNA or gDNA.

The CDR3 runs to 15 residues. The V end was cut by 4 bases, the J end by 2 bases, with 13 bases between. The V gene's germline CDR1 is SGHTA and CDR2 FQGTGA. The repertoire was sequenced with immunoSEQ multiplex PCR; TCRdb's copy has only in-frame clones and lacks some. The profile shows some 80,000 clones, 82% of them singletons. The chain carries TRBV7-3 and TRBJ2-3; no definite D call. This TCR was recovered from a man older than 75 with acute or convalescent COVID-19. Sequenced sample: peripheral blood. The CDR3 protein is CASSSSSGPTDTQYF. The CDR3 DNA follows: TGTGCCAGCAGCTCCTCCTCCGGTCCCACAGATACGCAGTATTTT.